This TCR beta chain was observed in a study of Graves' ophthalmopathy and Graves' hyperthyroidism. The study, taken as a whole, reports: Sensitivity reached roughly 90% and specificity about 80% for a 13-signature model separating ophthalmopathy from stable hyperthyroidism. In blood, most expanded thyroid clonotypes above 0.001 frequency were also detected.

CDR3 regions of TCR beta were amplified from RNA transcripts. The library came from an HTBI-primed first-round RT-PCR and a second-round multiplex PCR. Using its own MiXCR run on the multiplex PCR reads, TCRdb lists one record per CDR3 protein. The sample yields a few hundred thousand distinct CDR3 sequences, roughly 40% seen once. Germline-derived CDR1 and CDR2 are SEHNR and FQNEAQ (reference sequence). Trimming left V 1 base short and J 8 bases short, with 9 bases between. This CDR3 region has 14 residues. Aged 18 to 65, hyperthyroidism patients had new diagnoses of under 2 months' duration. Certain patients were not enrolled. These were patients with other autoimmune diseases, uncontrolled infections, pregnancy or lactation. A note on this clonotype: Antigen: not known.

This clonotype was obtained from an adult man with Graves' hyperthyroidism. The sample taken for sequencing was peripheral blood or thyroid tissue (not recorded which). V gene TRBV7-9 combines with J gene TRBJ1-6, with unresolved D. The CDR3 sequence: CASSLVDGYSPLHF. CDR3 sequence (DNA): TGTGCCAGCAGCTTAGTAGACGGGTATTCACCCCTCCACTTT.